The rows below give T cell receptor beta chains drawn from one sample of a study of relationships among human T cell subsets. MiXCR, run by TCRdb on the multiplex PCR reads, gives a single entry per CDR3 protein. In the table there are about 14,000 distinct CDR3 sequences, 60% of which are singletons. Sequenced material: Tregs sorted from blood. The receptor source for this set is a middle-aged man in good health. Each CDR3 is given with its conserved first and last residue. The D gene is left open where the match is weak. Expanded clones are given a class, and other clones once, few, many or no size at all.

D	J	size	V	CDR3	DNA
NA	TRBJ2-7	few	TRBV27	CASSFRESYEQYF	TGTGCCAGCAGTTTCAGGGAATCCTACGAGCAGTACTTC
NA	TRBJ2-3	NA	TRBV28	CASSLSPDTQYF	TGTGCCAGCAGTTTATCTCCAGATACGCAGTATTTT
NA	TRBJ2-1	few	TRBV14	CASSPLFRDNEQFF	TGTGCCAGCAGCCCCTTGTTCAGGGACAATGAGCAGTTCTTC
NA	TRBJ2-3	few	TRBV4-1	CASSQVNLIDTDTQYF	TGCGCCAGCAGCCAAGTCAACCTTATTGACACAGATACGCAGTATTTT
NA	TRBJ1-5	NA	TRBV4-1	CASSQVSRGPTDQPQHF	TGCGCCAGCAGCCAAGTGAGCCGGGGGCCCACTGATCAGCCCCAGCATTTT
NA	TRBJ1-5	medium-sized	TRBV10-3	CAIRQRQGPQHF	TGTGCCATCAGGCAGAGGCAGGGACCCCAGCATTTT
TRBD1	TRBJ2-1	few	TRBV10-3	CAIRPTGASTYNEQFF	TGTGCCATCAGACCTACAGGGGCGTCGACCTACAATGAGCAGTTCTTC
NA	TRBJ2-7	NA	TRBV5-8	CASSRPYEQYF	TGTGCCAGCAGCCGCCCTTACGAGCAGTATTTC
NA	TRBJ1-1	NA	TRBV6-2/TRBV6-3	CASPPTTGLNTEAFF	TGTGCCAGCCCCCCAACGACAGGACTGAACACTGAAGCTTTCTTT
NA	TRBJ2-7	once	TRBV18	CASSASVGYEQYF	TGTGCCAGCTCAGCAAGCGTGGGCTACGAGCAGTACTTC
TRBD1	TRBJ1-2	NA	TRBV28	CASISGGWNYGYTF	TGTGCCAGCATCTCAGGGGGTTGGAACTATGGCTACACCTTC
TRBD2	TRBJ2-7	once	TRBV11-3	CASSREGEAQYF	TGTGCCAGCAGCCGGGAGGGGGAGGCCCAGTACTTC
NA	TRBJ1-2	NA	TRBV6-1	CASRDPRTAYYGYTF	TGTGCCAGCAGGGACCCAAGGACAGCCTACTATGGCTACACCTTC
TRBD2	TRBJ2-3	NA	TRBV29-1	CSVADSGGPTDTQYF	TGCAGCGTTGCGGATAGCGGGGGGCCCACAGATACGCAGTATTTT
NA	TRBJ2-5	NA	TRBV5-6	CASSPGAQTQYF	TGTGCCAGCAGCCCCGGCGCGCAGACCCAGTACTTC
TRBD1	TRBJ1-5	medium-sized	TRBV28	CASSFPLDRVQPQHF	TGTGCCAGCAGTTTTCCCCTGGACAGGGTTCAGCCCCAGCATTTT
NA	TRBJ2-2	once	TRBV11-1	CASSFLIPPNTGELFF	TGTGCCAGCAGCTTTCTTATCCCCCCGAACACCGGGGAGCTGTTTTTT
NA	TRBJ1-6	few	TRBV7-8	CASSLEAGSPLHF	TGTGCCAGCAGCTTAGAGGCGGGCTCACCCCTCCACTTT
NA	TRBJ2-1	once	TRBV7-6	CASSLKGPSSNEQFF	TGTGCCAGCAGCTTAAAAGGCCCCTCCTCCAATGAGCAGTTCTTC
NA	TRBJ2-4	NA	TRBV2	CASSERQPGAKNIQYF	TGTGCCAGCAGTGAACGGCAGCCTGGAGCCAAAAACATTCAGTACTTC
TRBD2	TRBJ2-7	once	TRBV4-1	CASSQEASGRVEQYF	TGCGCCAGCAGCCAAGAAGCTAGCGGCAGGGTGGAGCAGTACTTC
NA	TRBJ1-5	medium-sized	TRBV25-1	CASTSGGNQPQHF	TGTGCCAGCACGTCGGGGGGCAATCAGCCCCAGCATTTT
NA	TRBJ2-1	once	TRBV29-1	CSVRPASREQFF	TGCAGCGTCCGCCCCGCGTCTCGGGAGCAGTTCTTC
NA	TRBJ2-1	NA	TRBV5-6	CASSLTSSYNEQFF	TGTGCCAGCAGCCTGACTAGCTCCTACAATGAGCAGTTCTTC
NA	TRBJ1-2	NA	TRBV6-5	CASSGLSGSYGYTF	TGTGCCAGCAGCGGACTATCGGGCTCTTATGGCTACACCTTC
NA	TRBJ1-5	NA	TRBV29-1	CSVSGTNGGQPQHF	TGCAGCGTTTCCGGGACGAATGGCGGGCAGCCCCAGCATTTT
TRBD1	TRBJ1-1	once	TRBV10-3	CAISLGQSENTEAFF	TGTGCCATCAGTCTGGGACAGTCAGAGAACACTGAAGCTTTCTTT
NA	TRBJ2-1	few	TRBV20-1	CSASPETEQFF	TGCAGTGCTAGTCCAGAGACTGAGCAGTTCTTC
NA	TRBJ2-1	NA	TRBV11-2	CASSLGIMGDEQFF	TGTGCCAGCAGCTTAGGTATAATGGGCGACGAGCAGTTCTTC
TRBD1	TRBJ2-5	once	TRBV5-4	CASSSADRGQETQYF	TGCGCCAGCAGCTCAGCCGACAGGGGCCAAGAGACCCAGTACTTC
NA	TRBJ2-7	NA	TRBV20-1	CSARDPTGSYEQYF	TGCAGTGCTAGAGATCCCACAGGCTCCTACGAGCAGTACTTC
NA	TRBJ2-5	NA	TRBV20-1	CSGGPPSLGETQYF	TGCAGTGGAGGTCCCCCTAGCCTGGGAGAGACCCAGTACTTC
TRBD2	TRBJ2-7	NA	TRBV7-9	CASSPDGGSSREQYF	TGTGCCAGCAGCCCCGACGGCGGGAGCTCCCGGGAGCAGTACTTC
NA	TRBJ1-5	NA	TRBV11-2	CASSLNEGQPQHF	TGTGCCAGCAGCTTAAATGAAGGTCAGCCCCAGCATTTT
NA	TRBJ2-7	NA	TRBV19	CASSATGATYEQYF	TGTGCCAGTAGTGCGACAGGAGCCACCTACGAGCAGTACTTC
TRBD1	TRBJ2-7	NA	TRBV7-9	CASSAPGQTYEQYF	TGTGCCAGCAGCGCCCCGGGACAGACCTACGAGCAGTACTTC
NA	TRBJ2-3	few	TRBV29-1	CSVEQGTDTQYF	TGCAGCGTCGAACAGGGCACAGATACGCAGTATTTT
NA	TRBJ2-7	NA	TRBV6-1	CASSLSRSYEQYF	TGTGCCAGCAGCCTTTCCCGTTCCTACGAGCAGTACTTC
NA	TRBJ1-6	NA	TRBV11-2	CASSGQPLNSPLHF	TGTGCCAGCAGCGGACAGCCACTTAATTCACCCCTCCACTTT
TRBD2	TRBJ2-3	few	TRBV20-1	CSAESPTAGGLTDTQYF	TGCAGTGCTGAATCCCCAACAGCGGGAGGCCTTACAGATACGCAGTATTTT
NA	TRBJ2-3	NA	TRBV7-8	CASSTTPGSPDTQYF	TGTGCCAGCAGCACCACCCCGGGGTCGCCCGATACGCAGTATTTT
NA	TRBJ2-7	few	TRBV11-1	CASRSPDSPYEQYF	TGTGCCAGCAGATCGCCGGACAGTCCCTACGAGCAGTACTTC
NA	TRBJ2-5	few	TRBV12-3/TRBV12-4	CASSYPGLRPETQYF	TGTGCCAGCAGTTACCCGGGGCTGAGGCCAGAGACCCAGTACTTC
NA	TRBJ1-5	few	TRBV6-6	CASSYSANQPQHF	TGTGCCAGCAGTTACAGCGCAAATCAGCCCCAGCATTTT
NA	TRBJ1-1	few	TRBV6-6	CAITRDTMNTEAFF	TGTGCCATAACCCGGGACACCATGAACACTGAAGCTTTCTTT
TRBD1	TRBJ1-4	NA	TRBV13	CASSRGTALNEKLFF	TGTGCCAGCAGCCGCGGGACAGCACTTAATGAAAAACTGTTTTTT